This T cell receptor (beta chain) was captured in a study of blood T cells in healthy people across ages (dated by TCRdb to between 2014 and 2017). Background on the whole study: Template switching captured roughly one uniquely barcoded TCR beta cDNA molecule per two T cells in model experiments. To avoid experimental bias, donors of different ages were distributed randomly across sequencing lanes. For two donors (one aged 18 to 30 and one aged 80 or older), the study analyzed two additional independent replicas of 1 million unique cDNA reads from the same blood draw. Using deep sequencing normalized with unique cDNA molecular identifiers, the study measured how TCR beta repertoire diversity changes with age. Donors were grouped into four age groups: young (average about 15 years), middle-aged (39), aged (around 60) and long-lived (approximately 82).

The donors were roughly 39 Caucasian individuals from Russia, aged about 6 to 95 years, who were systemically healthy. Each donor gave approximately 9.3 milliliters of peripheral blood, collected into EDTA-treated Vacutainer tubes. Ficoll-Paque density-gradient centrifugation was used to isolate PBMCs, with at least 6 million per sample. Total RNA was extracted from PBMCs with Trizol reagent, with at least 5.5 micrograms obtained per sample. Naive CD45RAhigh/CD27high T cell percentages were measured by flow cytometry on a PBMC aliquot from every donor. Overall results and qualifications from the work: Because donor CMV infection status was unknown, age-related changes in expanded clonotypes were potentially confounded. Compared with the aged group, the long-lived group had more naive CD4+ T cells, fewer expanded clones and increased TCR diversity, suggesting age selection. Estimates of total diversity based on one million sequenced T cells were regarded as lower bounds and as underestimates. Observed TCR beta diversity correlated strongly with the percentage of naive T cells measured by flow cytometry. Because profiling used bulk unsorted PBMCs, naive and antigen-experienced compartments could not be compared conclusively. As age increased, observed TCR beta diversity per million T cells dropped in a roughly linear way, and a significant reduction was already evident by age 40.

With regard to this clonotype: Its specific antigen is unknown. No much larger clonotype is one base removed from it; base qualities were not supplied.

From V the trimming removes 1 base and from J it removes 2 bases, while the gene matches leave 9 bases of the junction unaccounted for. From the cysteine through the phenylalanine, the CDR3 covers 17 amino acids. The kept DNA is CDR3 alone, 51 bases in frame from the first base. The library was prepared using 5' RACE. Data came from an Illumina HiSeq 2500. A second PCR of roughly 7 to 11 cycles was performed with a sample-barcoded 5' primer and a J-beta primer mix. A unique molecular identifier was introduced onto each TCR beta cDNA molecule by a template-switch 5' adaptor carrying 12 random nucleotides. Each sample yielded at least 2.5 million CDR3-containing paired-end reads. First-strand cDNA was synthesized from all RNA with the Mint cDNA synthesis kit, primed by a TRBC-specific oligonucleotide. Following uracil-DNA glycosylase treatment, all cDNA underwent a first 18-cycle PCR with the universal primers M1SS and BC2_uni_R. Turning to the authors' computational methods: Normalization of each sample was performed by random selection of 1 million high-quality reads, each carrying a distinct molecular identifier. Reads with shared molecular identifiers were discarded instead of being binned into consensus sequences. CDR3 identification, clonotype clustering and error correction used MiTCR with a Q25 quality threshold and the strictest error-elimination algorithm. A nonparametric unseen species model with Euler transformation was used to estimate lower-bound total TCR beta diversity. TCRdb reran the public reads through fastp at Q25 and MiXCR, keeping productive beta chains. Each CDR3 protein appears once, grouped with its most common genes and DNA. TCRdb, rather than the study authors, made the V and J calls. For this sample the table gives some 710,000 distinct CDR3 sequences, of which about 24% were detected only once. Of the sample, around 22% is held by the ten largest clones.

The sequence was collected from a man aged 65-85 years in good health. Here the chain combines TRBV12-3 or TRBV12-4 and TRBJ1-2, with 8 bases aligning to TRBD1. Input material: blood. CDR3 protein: CASSLGDRGIINYGYTF. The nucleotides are TGTGCCAGCAGTTTAGGCGACAGGGGTATTATCAACTATGGCTACACCTTC.